In this sample, the clone carrying this T cell receptor beta chain turned up once. The PCR made use of 60 Vbeta and 13 Jbeta primers. Measured with immunoSEQ multiplex PCR; TCRdb has only the in-frame clones, and not every one. The sample carries tens of thousands of clones, roughly 67% recorded once. The data were obtained in a study of cytomegalovirus exposure and HLA in healthy donors. CDR1 and CDR2 from the germline V gene are LNHDA and SQIVND (reference sequence). The V and J ends lost 5 bases and 9 bases, in that order; junction bases with no gene match: 8. This CDR3 region has 14 residues. The chain is built from TRBV19 and TRBJ1-4, with TRBD1 identical over 8 bases. This sequence originates from a boy between 10 and 17 years old in good health and CMV-seropositive. Sequencing was performed on PBMCs. As DNA, the CDR3 is TGTGCCAGTAGTTTGGTCCAGGGGGCTAAAAAACTGTTTTTT. This gives the protein CASSLVQGAKKLFF.